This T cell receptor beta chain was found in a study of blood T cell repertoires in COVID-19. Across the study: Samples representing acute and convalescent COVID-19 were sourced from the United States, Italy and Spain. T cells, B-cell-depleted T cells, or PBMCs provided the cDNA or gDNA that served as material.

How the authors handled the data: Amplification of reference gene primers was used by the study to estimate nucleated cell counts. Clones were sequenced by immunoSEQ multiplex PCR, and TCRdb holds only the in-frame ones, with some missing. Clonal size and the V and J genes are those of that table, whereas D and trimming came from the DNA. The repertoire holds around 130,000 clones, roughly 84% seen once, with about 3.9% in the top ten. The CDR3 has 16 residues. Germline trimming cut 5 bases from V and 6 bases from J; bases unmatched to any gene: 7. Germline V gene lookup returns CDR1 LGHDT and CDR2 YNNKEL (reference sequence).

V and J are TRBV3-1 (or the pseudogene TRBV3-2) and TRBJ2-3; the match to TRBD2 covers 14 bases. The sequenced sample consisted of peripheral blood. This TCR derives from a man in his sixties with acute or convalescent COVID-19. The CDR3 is CASSGTSGRLPDTQYF. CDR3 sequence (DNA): TGTGCCAGCAGCGGGACTAGCGGGAGACTCCCCGATACGCAGTATTTT.